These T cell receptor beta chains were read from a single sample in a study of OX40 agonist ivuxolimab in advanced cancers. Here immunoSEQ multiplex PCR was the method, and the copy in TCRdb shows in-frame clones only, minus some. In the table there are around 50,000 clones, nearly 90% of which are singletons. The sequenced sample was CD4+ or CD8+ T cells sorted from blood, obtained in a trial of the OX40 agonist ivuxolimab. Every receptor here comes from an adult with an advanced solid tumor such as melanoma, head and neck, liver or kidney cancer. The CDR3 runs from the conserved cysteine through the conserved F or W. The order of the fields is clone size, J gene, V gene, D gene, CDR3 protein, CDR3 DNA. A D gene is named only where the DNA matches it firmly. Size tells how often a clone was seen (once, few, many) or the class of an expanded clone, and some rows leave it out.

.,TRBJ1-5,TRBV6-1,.,CASSEFGTYNQPQHF,TGTGCCAGCAGTGAATTCGGCACCTACAATCAGCCCCAGCATTTT
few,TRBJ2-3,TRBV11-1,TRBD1,CASSLLTGTDTQYF,TGTGCCAGCAGCTTACTGACAGGGACGGATACGCAGTATTTT
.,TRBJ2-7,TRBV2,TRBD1,CASSEDLGTGYFVEQYF,TGTGCCAGCAGTGAGGACCTTGGGACAGGATATTTTGTCGAGCAGTACTTC
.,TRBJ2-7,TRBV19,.,CASSILSRDRQGDEQYF,TGTGCCAGTAGTATTCTTAGCCGAGACAGACAAGGCGACGAGCAGTACTTC
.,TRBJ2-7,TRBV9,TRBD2,CASSVGVAGVGEQYF,TGTGCCAGCAGCGTAGGGGTAGCGGGAGTCGGCGAGCAGTACTTC
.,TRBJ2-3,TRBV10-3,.,CAIKQGPDTQYF,TGTGCCATCAAACAGGGCCCAGATACGCAGTATTTT
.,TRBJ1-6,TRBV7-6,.,CASSLGASNNSPLHF,TGTGCCAGCAGCTTGGGGGCGAGCAATAATTCACCCCTCCACTTT
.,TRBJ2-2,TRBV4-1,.,CASSQEEGVNTGELFF,TGCGCCAGCAGCCAAGAGGAGGGAGTGAACACCGGGGAGCTGTTTTTT
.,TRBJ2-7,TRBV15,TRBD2,CATRRTSGLYEQYF,TGTGCCACCAGGCGGACTAGCGGGCTCTACGAGCAGTACTTC
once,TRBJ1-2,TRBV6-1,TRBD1,CASSRDRQYGYTF,TGTGCCAGCAGTCGGGACAGGCAATATGGCTACACCTTC
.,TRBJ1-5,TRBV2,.,CASKLPGAGQPQHF,TGTGCCAGCAAGCTCCCGGGGGCGGGGCAGCCCCAGCATTTT
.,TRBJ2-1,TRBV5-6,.,CASSFLGSPSYNEQFF,TGTGCCAGCAGCTTTTTAGGGAGCCCCTCCTACAATGAGCAGTTCTTC
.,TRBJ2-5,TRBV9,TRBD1,CASSAMTGKESRETQYF,TGTGCCAGCAGCGCGATGACAGGGAAAGAGAGCCGGGAGACCCAGTACTTC
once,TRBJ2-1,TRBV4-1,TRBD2,CASSQWGQRGSYNEQFF,TGCGCCAGCAGCCAATGGGGCCAGCGGGGATCCTACAATGAGCAGTTCTTC
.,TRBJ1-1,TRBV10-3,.,CAIRKPGLSTTAFF,TGTGCCATCAGGAAACCGGGACTCTCGACGACGGCTTTCTTT
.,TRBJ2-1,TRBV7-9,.,CASSPAQATPLDEQFF,TGTGCCAGCAGCCCCGCCCAGGCAACCCCGTTGGATGAGCAGTTCTTC
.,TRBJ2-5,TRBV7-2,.,CASSLGRGPETQYF,TGTGCCAGCAGCTTAGGGAGGGGCCCAGAGACCCAGTACTTC
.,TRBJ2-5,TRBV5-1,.,CASSLGTVKETQYF,TGCGCCAGCAGCTTGGGGACGGTCAAAGAGACCCAGTACTTC
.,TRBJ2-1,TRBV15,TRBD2,CATSRDKRENNEQFF,TGTGCCACCAGCAGAGACAAGCGGGAGAACAATGAGCAGTTCTTC
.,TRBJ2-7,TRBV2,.,CASSGMTRDSVYEQYF,TGTGCCAGCAGTGGAATGACGAGGGATAGTGTGTACGAGCAGTACTTC
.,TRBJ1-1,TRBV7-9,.,CASSLNKNTEAFF,TGTGCCAGCAGCTTGAACAAGAACACTGAAGCTTTCTTT
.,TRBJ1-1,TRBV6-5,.,CASTDLLGGNTEAFF,TGTGCCAGCACCGACCTCTTGGGAGGGAACACTGAAGCTTTCTTT
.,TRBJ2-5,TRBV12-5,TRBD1,CASGKVPGQGIDLSLETQYF,TGTGCTAGTGGTAAAGTACCGGGACAGGGCATTGATTTATCTTTAGAGACCCAGTACTTC
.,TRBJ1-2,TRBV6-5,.,CASSYSRAGALYGYTF,TGTGCCAGCAGTTACTCGAGAGCGGGGGCGCTTTATGGCTACACCTTC
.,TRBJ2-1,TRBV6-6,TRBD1,CASRRDRVLNEQFF,TGTGCCAGCAGGCGGGACAGGGTCCTCAATGAGCAGTTCTTC
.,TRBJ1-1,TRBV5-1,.,CASSYTGLQNTEAFF,TGCGCCAGCAGCTATACAGGGCTCCAGAACACTGAAGCTTTCTTT
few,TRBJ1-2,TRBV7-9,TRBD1,CASSLASTGAPYTF,TGTGCCAGCAGCTTAGCGAGCACAGGGGCTCCCTACACCTTC
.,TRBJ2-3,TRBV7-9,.,CASSSWTSVSTDTQYF,TGTGCCAGCAGCTCCTGGACGTCAGTTAGCACAGATACGCAGTATTTT
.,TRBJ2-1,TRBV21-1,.,CASSNLGGLAGFNEQFF,TGTGCCAGCAGCAATCTGGGGGGACTAGCGGGATTCAATGAGCAGTTCTTC
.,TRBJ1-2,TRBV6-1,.,CASSGAGAYGYTF,TGTGCCAGCAGTGGTGCAGGCGCCTATGGCTACACCTTC
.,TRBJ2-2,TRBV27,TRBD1,CASKTGANTGELFF,TGTGCCAGCAAGACAGGGGCGAACACCGGGGAGCTGTTTTTT
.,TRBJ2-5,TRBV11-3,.,CASSPQPSEETQYF,TGTGCCAGCAGCCCACAGCCCTCGGAAGAGACCCAGTACTTC
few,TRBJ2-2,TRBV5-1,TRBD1,CASSLNSHQGVTGELFF,TGCGCCAGCAGCTTGAATTCGCATCAGGGGGTAACCGGGGAGCTGTTTTTT